Listed here are 20 T cell receptor beta chains from one sample, sequenced in a study of T cell responses to AZD1222 COVID-19 vaccine. The repertoire was sequenced with immunoSEQ multiplex PCR; TCRdb's copy has only in-frame clones and lacks some. Of tens of thousands of clones detected, roughly nine tenths appear once; the ten largest clones hold roughly 4.7%. The material sequenced was peripheral blood, taken 28 days after the second AZD1222 dose. The receptor source for this set is an adult who received the AZD1222 COVID-19 vaccine.

The V and J genes are TRBV3-1 (or the pseudogene TRBV3-2) and TRBJ1-4; D call uncertain. Germline loops: CDR1 LGHDT, CDR2 YNNKEL (reference sequence). V was trimmed by 1 base and J by 6 bases, leaving 12 bases between them. This CDR3 comprises 15 residues. DNA for the CDR3: TGTGCCAGCAGCCAAGTCTCTCTAGGATATGAAAAACTGTTTTTT. Residues: CASSQVSLGYEKLFF.

The chain carries TRBV27 and TRBJ2-1, with 12 bases matching TRBD2. The CDR3 extends over 16 amino acids. Germline V gene data show CDR1 as MNHEY and CDR2 as SMNVEV (reference sequence). V was clipped by 9 bases and J by 5 bases; unmatched bases: 11. The DNA of the CDR3 is TGTGCCAGTCTAGCGGGAGGGCCGCCGTCCGACAATGAGCAGTTCTTC. Encoded protein: CASLAGGPPSDNEQFF.

This chain joins TRBV30 and TRBJ2-5; D not certain. CDR1 is GTSNPN and CDR2 is SVGIG in the germline V gene (reference sequence). Trimming took 4 bases from V and 5 from J, leaving 17 bases between them. This CDR3 has 14 amino acids. CDR3 in DNA: TGTGCCTGGAATCAAATGGACCGAAGGGAGACCCAGTACTTC. Its protein product is CAWNQMDRRETQYF.

The gene calls are TRBV18 and TRBJ2-2; D remains unclear. Germline V lookup: CDR1 KGHSH, CDR2 LQKENI. The V end was cut by 3 bases, the J end by 6 bases, with 11 bases between. There are 14 residues in the CDR3. The CDR3 loop is CASSPPLGAGELFF. The CDR3 bases are TGTGCCAGCTCACCGCCACTTGGCGCCGGGGAGCTGTTTTTT. Complete variable domain (other parts from reference TRBV18 and TRBJ2-2): NAGVMQNPRHLVRRRGQEARLRCSPMKGHSHVYWYRQLPEEGLKFMVYLQKENIIDESGMPKERFSAEFPKEGPSILRIQQVVRGDSAAYFCASSPPLGAGELFFGEGSRLTVL.

The chain employs TRBV3-1 (or the pseudogene TRBV3-2) and TRBJ1-4; TRBD1 is a possible D gene (5 bases). CDR1 LGHDT and CDR2 YNNKEL come from the germline V gene (reference sequence). V was shortened by 1 base and J by 7 bases, with 10 bases between the two germline ends. The CDR3 consists of 14 residues. The CDR3 is CASSQGGTVEKLFF. The CDR3 nucleotides read TGTGCCAGCAGCCAAGGCGGGACCGTTGAAAAACTGTTTTTT.

This chain connects TRBV27 to TRBJ1-1, with D possibly being TRBD1 (6 bases). Germline CDR1 is MNHEY and CDR2 is SMNVEV (reference sequence). V lost 6 bases and J 10 bases, leaving 15 bases between the germline ends. The CDR3 consists of 12 residues. The DNA for the CDR3 is TGTGCCAGCAGCAACACAGGGCGGGGAGCTTTCTTT. It translates to CASSNTGRGAFF.

CDR3 nucleotides: TGTGCCAGTAGTATCTTGGTGGGAAACTACGAGCAGTACTTC. Its translation: CASSILVGNYEQYF. J is TRBJ2-7 and V is TRBV19, with D unresolved. Trimming pared 3 bases from V and 3 bases from J, leaving 12 bases between. Germline V gene sequence: CDR1 LNHDA, CDR2 SQIVND (reference sequence). This CDR3 spans 14 amino acids.

V is TRBV5-8 and J is TRBJ1-1; 7 bases match TRBD1. Trimming at V came to 0 bases and at J to 2 bases, leaving 10 bases not matched to a gene. From germline, CDR1 is SGHTS and CDR2 YDEGEE. This CDR3 has 17 residues. CDR3 DNA sequence: TGTGCCAGCAGCTTGGCGAGGGGGCTAGGGTTTAACACTGAAGCTTTCTTT. The encoded protein is CASSLARGLGFNTEAFF.

The chain carries TRBV11-2 and TRBJ2-3; 11 bases fit TRBD2. Germline CDR1 reads SGHAT; CDR2 reads FQNNGV. J lost 8 bases, V lost 3 bases, and 10 bases had no gene match. There are 16 residues in the CDR3. The CDR3 here is CASSLIAGGPVGTQYF. The CDR3 region has the DNA TGTGCCAGCAGCTTGATAGCGGGAGGGCCGGTTGGTACGCAGTATTTT. The complete variable domain, with remaining parts taken from reference TRBV11-2 and TRBJ2-3, reads EAGVAQSPRYKIIEKRQSVAFWCNPISGHATLYWYQQILGQGPKLLIQFQNNGVVDDSQLPKDRFSAERLKGVDSTLKIQPAKLEDSAVYLCASSLIAGGPVGTQYFGPGTRLTVL.

The chain uses TRBV5-1 and TRBJ2-7; no clear D. V dropped 1 base and J dropped 2 bases, with 13 bases sitting between them. Germline loops: CDR1 SGHRS, CDR2 YFSETQ. The CDR3 is 15 residues long. CDR3 loop: CASSLRVGQPYEQYF. The CDR3 nucleotides read TGCGCCAGCAGCTTGCGTGTTGGCCAGCCCTACGAGCAGTACTTC.

This sequence joins TRBV7-9 and TRBJ1-1; D gene unclear. CDR3 length: 12 residues. The germline V and J ends were trimmed by 7 bases and 2 bases, with 8 bases remaining between them. Germline CDR1 reads SEHNR; CDR2 reads FQNEAQ (reference sequence). The CDR3 spells CASTHLNTEAFF. The CDR3 DNA follows: TGTGCCAGCACCCATCTAAACACTGAAGCTTTCTTT. The full variable domain, rest sourced from reference TRBV7-9 and TRBJ1-1, is DTGVSQNPRHKITKRGQNVTFRCDPISEHNRLYWYRQTLGQGPEFLTYFQNEAQLEKSRLLSDRFSAERPKGSFSTLEIQRTEQGDSAMYLCASTHLNTEAFFGQGTRLTVV.

The chain is built from TRBV18 and TRBJ1-2, with D unclear. The germline gives CDR1 KGHSH, CDR2 LQKENI. The V and J ends lost 3 bases and 4 bases respectively, with 15 bases between them. The CDR3 contains 15 residues. In DNA, the CDR3 is TGTGCCAGCTCACCGGGTGGAGACCTACTCTATGGCTACACCTTC. As protein: CASSPGGDLLYGYTF.

The chain carries TRBV3-1 (or the pseudogene TRBV3-2) and TRBJ2-1, with D possibly called TRBD1 or TRBD2 (5 bases each). V was shortened by 1 base and J by 9 bases, with 10 bases between the two germline ends. CDR1 is LGHDT, CDR2 YNNKEL, per germline (reference sequence). The CDR3 length is 13 residues. The DNA for the CDR3 is TGTGCCAGCAGCCAAGGGGACGTCGGTGAGCAGTTCTTC. Its translation: CASSQGDVGEQFF.

The rearrangement uses TRBV4-1 and TRBJ2-7; D call uncertain. The CDR3 covers 17 residues. V was pared by 0 bases and J by 6 bases, with 21 bases between. Per germline, CDR1 MGHRA and CDR2 YSYEKL. The CDR3 sequence is CASSQDPGGGAKPEQYF. The CDR3 DNA follows: TGCGCCAGCAGCCAAGATCCCGGCGGCGGAGCAAAACCCGAGCAGTACTTC.

V gene TRBV5-1 combines with J gene TRBJ1-2, with 9 bases that match TRBD1. V was pared by 0 bases and J by 7 bases, with 7 bases of the junction left unmatched. Germline values: CDR1 SGHRS, CDR2 YFSETQ. The CDR3 is 15 residues long. CDR3: CASSLAGGQGGGYTF. The DNA of the CDR3 is TGCGCCAGCAGCTTGGCCGGGGGACAGGGAGGTGGCTACACCTTC. Full variable domain (missing parts from reference TRBV5-1 and TRBJ1-2): KAGVTQTPRYLIKTRGQQVTLSCSPISGHRSVSWYQQTPGQGLQFLFEYFSETQRNKGNFPGRFSGRQFSNSRSEMNVSTLELGDSALYLCASSLAGGQGGGYTFGSGTRLTVV.

The count of this clone is one. The chain recombines TRBV6-6 with TRBJ2-7, with 14 nucleotides matching TRBD2. Germline-derived CDR1 and CDR2 are MNHNY and SVGAGI (reference sequence). J was trimmed by 7 bases and V by 5 bases; bases with no gene match: 16. This CDR3 comprises 18 residues. CDR3 amino acids: CASSRPGTSGGGEGEQYF. As DNA, the CDR3 is TGTGCCAGCAGTCGTCCCGGGACTAGCGGGGGCGGTGAGGGGGAGCAGTACTTC.

This chain connects TRBV5-6 to TRBJ2-7; D is possibly TRBD2 (5 bases). Deletions cut 0 bases from V and 2 bases from J, with 12 bases between. CDR1 is SGHDT, CDR2 YYEEEE, per germline. CDR3 size: 15 residues. The CDR3 loop is CASSLVVGDPYEQYF. CDR3 DNA: TGTGCCAGCAGCTTGGTGGTGGGAGACCCCTACGAGCAGTACTTC.

The chain couples TRBV5-1 to TRBJ2-7, with TRBD2 identical over 13 bases. CDR1 and CDR2 (germline): SGHRS, YFSETQ. The trim removed 5 bases at V and 2 bases at J, leaving 4 bases unmatched. The CDR3 consists of 15 residues. The CDR3 sequence is CASSRGLAGPYEQYF. CDR3 DNA: TGCGCCAGCAGTCGGGGACTAGCGGGACCCTACGAGCAGTACTTC.

The V gene is TRBV19, the J gene TRBJ1-5; the D is unclear. The CDR3 loop spans 15 amino acids. In germline, CDR1 is LNHDA, CDR2 SQIVND (reference sequence). With 4 bases removed from V and 0 bases from J, the gap between germline ends came to 10 bases. The CDR3 reads CASSTTPYSNQPQHF. CDR3 sequence (DNA): TGTGCCAGTAGTACGACACCTTATAGCAATCAGCCCCAGCATTTT.

This clone was seen a single time. The rearrangement joins TRBV11-3 to TRBJ2-3, with TRBD2 identical over 15 bases. Losses at the gene ends were 4 bases for V and 4 bases for J; bases not matched to a gene: 9. The CDR3 has 18 residues. Germline V gene lookup returns CDR1 SGHNT and CDR2 YENEEA. The CDR3 reads CASSSKGLAGGSSDTQYF. The DNA for the CDR3 is TGTGCCAGCAGCTCTAAGGGACTAGCGGGAGGTTCGTCAGATACGCAGTATTTT.